The clone carrying this TCR beta chain was seen only a few times. This specimen belongs to a study of T cells after yellow fever vaccination. V shed 3 bases, J shed 3 bases, and the junction held 5 bases outside the gene matches. The CDR3 runs to 15 residues. Germline assignment: CDR1 SGHRS and CDR2 YFSETQ. MiXCR was run by TCRdb on the 5' RACE reads, yielding one entry per CDR3 protein. The table records 350,000 or so distinct CDR3 sequences, roughly 7.5% of them present only once. The chain carries TRBV5-1 and TRBJ2-7, with TRBD2 matching 11 bases. The sample was PBMCs, taken roughly 46 days after the first yellow fever vaccination. The TCR originated in a man younger than 30 who received the YFV17D yellow fever vaccine. The CDR3 region is CASSSIAGGDYEQYF. In DNA form, the CDR3 reads TGCGCCAGCAGCTCCATAGCGGGGGGGGACTACGAGCAGTACTTC.